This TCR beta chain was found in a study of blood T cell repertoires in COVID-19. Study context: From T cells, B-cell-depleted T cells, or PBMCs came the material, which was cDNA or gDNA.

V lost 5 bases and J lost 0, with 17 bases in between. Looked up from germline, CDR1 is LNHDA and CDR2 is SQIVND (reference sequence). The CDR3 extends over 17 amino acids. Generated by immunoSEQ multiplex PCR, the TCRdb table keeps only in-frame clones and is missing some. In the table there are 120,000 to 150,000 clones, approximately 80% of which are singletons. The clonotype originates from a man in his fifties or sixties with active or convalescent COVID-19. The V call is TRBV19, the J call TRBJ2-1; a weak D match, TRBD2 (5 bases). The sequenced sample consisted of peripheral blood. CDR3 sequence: CASSFGNPGSSYNEQFF. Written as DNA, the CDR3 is TGTGCCAGTAGTTTCGGAAATCCGGGATCCTCCTACAATGAGCAGTTCTTC. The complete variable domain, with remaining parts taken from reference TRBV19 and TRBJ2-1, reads DGGITQSPKYLFRKEGQNVTLSCEQNLNHDAMYWYRQDPGQGLRLIYYSQIVNDFQKGDIAEGYSVSREKKESFPLTVTSAQKNPTAFYLCASSFGNPGSSYNEQFFGPGTRLTVL.